This is a list of T cell receptor beta chains from one sample in a study of response to subunit inactivated influenza vaccine. TCRdb reprocessed the RT-PCR reads via MiXCR and lists one record per CDR3 protein. The sample has hundreds of thousands of distinct CDR3 sequences; 11% are singletons. This sample also appeared in a second study, on T cells expressing NK-cell markers.

The material sequenced was PBMCs from blood, taken on the day of vaccination. These receptors originate from a man aged 45 to 65 who received an inactivated influenza vaccine. CDR3s include the opening cysteine and the closing phenylalanine or tryptophan.

TRBJ2-3 | TRBV6-2/TRBV6-3 | CASKLAGRSDTQYF
TRBJ2-6 | TRBV12-3/TRBV12-4 | CASKTNVLTF
TRBJ1-4 | TRBV7-2 | CASSLGGSLNEKLFF
TRBJ1-1 | TRBV15 | CATSRDEGNEAFF
TRBJ2-5 | TRBV5-1 | CASSLSKQETQYF
TRBJ2-3 | TRBV11-2 | CASSWTGWKVTDTQYF
TRBJ2-5 | TRBV6-2/TRBV6-3 | CASNGAGPTPQETQYF
TRBJ1-6 | TRBV27 | CASTTYRGSYNSPLHF
TRBJ1-4 | TRBV25-1 | CASSAVGGNEKLFF
TRBJ1-1 | TRBV7-9 | CASSSDVGTLNTEAFF
TRBJ2-5 | TRBV6-5 | CASSYGGETQYF
TRBJ2-7 | TRBV11-2 | CASSVGGGYEQYF
TRBJ2-1 | TRBV18 | CASSPPIGVGGEQFF
TRBJ1-1 | TRBV6-2/TRBV6-3 | CASSYSGSPMNTEAFF
TRBJ2-3 | TRBV7-8 | CASSPLLAGGTDTQYF
TRBJ2-3 | TRBV12-3/TRBV12-4 | CASSLYRGQDTQYF
TRBJ2-3 | TRBV7-2 | CASSLAWRAGGPSDTQYF
TRBJ2-7 | TRBV5-1 | CASSPRTSGSYEQYF
TRBJ2-3 | TRBV12-3/TRBV12-4 | CASSRPGDTQYF
TRBJ2-3 | TRBV7-2 | CASRVRNTDTQYF
TRBJ1-1 | TRBV3-1 | CASSSHGEGTEAFF
TRBJ1-1 | TRBV27 | CASSPHPGQGDPEAFF
TRBJ1-3 | TRBV29-1 | CSTKDRNSGNTIYF
TRBJ1-6 | TRBV5-1 | CASSPTTGTYSPLHF
TRBJ2-3 | TRBV6-5 | CASSYPGGSGTDTQYF
TRBJ2-7 | TRBV7-2 | CASSYGRNGEQYF
TRBJ1-6 | TRBV20-1 | CSARVPGPWEAPLHF
TRBJ1-5 | TRBV6-4 | CASSLQNQPQHF
TRBJ1-4 | TRBV5-1 | CASSLAGYEKLFF
TRBJ1-5 | TRBV6-1 | CASSPTFGGQPQHF
TRBJ2-6 | TRBV4-3 | CASSQEMGGSGANVLTF
TRBJ2-7 | TRBV7-2 | CASSLKWDYGSYEQYF
TRBJ2-1 | TRBV6-5 | CASSYRGTSLLYNEQFF